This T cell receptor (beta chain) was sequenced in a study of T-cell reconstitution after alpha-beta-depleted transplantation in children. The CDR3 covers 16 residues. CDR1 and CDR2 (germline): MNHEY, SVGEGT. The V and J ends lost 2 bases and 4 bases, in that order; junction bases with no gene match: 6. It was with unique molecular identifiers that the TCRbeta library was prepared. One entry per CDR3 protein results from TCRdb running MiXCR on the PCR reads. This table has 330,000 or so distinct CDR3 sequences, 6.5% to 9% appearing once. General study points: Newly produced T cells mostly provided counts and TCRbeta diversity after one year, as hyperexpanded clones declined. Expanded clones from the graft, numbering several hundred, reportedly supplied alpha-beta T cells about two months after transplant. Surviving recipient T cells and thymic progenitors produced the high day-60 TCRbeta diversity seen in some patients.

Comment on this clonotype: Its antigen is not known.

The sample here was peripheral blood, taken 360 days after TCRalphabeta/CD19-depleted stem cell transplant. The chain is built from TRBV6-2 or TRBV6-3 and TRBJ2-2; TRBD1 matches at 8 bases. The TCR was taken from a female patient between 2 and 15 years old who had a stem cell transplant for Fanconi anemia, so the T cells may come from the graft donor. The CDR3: CASSYRTGRLTGELFF. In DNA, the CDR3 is TGTGCCAGCAGTTACCGGACAGGGCGTCTCACCGGGGAGCTGTTTTTT.